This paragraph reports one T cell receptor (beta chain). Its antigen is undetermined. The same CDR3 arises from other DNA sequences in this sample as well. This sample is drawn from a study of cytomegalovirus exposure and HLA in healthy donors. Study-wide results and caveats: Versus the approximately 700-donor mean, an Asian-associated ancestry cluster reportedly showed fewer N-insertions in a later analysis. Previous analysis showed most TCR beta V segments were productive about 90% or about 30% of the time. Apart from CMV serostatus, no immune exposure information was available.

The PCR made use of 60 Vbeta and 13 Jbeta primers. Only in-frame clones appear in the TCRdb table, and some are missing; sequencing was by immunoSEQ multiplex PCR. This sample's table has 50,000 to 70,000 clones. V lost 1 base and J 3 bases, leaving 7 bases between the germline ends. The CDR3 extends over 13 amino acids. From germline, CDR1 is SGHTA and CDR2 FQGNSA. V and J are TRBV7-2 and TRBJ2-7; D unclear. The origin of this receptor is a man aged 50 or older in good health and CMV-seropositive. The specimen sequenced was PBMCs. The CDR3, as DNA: TGTGCCAGCAGCTTAGTCCAGGACTACGAGCAGTACTTC. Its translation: CASSLVQDYEQYF.